This T cell receptor (beta chain) was recorded in a study of T cell repertoires in cytomegalovirus infection. Study as a whole: The public TCR beta signatures pointed to both CMV infection and matching HLA type. Study-wide points: HLA-C-restricted CMV-specific TCR beta clonotypes were dominant in the ex vivo response.

TCRdb itself ran the reads through MiXCR, one entry per CDR3 protein. Here the sample spans around 260,000 distinct CDR3 sequences, approximately 9.1% being singletons. V lost 5 bases, J lost 4 bases, and 10 bases lay in between. The CDR3 covers 13 residues. Germline-derived CDR1 and CDR2 are SGHTA and FQGNSA. This clonotype was detected ten times or more. Its antigen is currently unknown. The receptor was isolated from a human donor in good health (CMV status not recorded). Some clones in this sample may be carry-over from other donors' samples. The chain employs TRBV7-2 and TRBJ2-3, with unresolved D. Sequenced input: PBMCs. CDR3 residues: CASSLRWADTQYF. CDR3 sequence (DNA): TGTGCCAGCAGCCTCCGGTGGGCAGATACGCAGTATTTT.